This T cell receptor beta chain was sequenced for a study of neurological immune-mediated disorders. The cDNA was produced through 5'RACE with 10-nucleotide random UMIs. Using its own MiXCR run on the 5' RACE reads, TCRdb lists one record per CDR3 protein. The sample shows some 49,000 distinct CDR3 sequences, about 9.1% of them seen only once. Time point in this sample: longitudinal time-point 1 (baseline). This clonotype was detected many times. V was cut by 3 bases and J by 1 base, with 9 bases left in between. Germline CDR1 DFQATT, CDR2 SNEGSKA (reference sequence). CDR3 length: 13 amino acids. The receptor was isolated from a woman aged 40 to 50 in good health. Specimen: PBMCs. The chain employs TRBV20-1 and TRBJ1-1; weak D call: TRBD1 (6 bases). DNA for the CDR3: TGCAGTGCTAGTCGACAGGCGAACACTGAAGCTTTCTTT. It encodes CSASRQANTEAFF.